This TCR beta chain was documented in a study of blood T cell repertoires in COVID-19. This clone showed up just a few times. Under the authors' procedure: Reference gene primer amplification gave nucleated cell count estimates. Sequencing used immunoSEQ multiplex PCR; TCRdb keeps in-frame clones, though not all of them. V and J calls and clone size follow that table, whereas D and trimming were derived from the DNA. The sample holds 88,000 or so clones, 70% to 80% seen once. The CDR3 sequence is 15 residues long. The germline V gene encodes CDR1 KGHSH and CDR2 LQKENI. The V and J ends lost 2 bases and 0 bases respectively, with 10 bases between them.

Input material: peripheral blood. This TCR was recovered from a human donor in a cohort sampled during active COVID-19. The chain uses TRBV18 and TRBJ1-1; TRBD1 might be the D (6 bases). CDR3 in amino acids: CASSPAGELNTEAFF. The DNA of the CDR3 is TGTGCCAGCTCACCAGCAGGGGAACTGAACACTGAAGCTTTCTTT.